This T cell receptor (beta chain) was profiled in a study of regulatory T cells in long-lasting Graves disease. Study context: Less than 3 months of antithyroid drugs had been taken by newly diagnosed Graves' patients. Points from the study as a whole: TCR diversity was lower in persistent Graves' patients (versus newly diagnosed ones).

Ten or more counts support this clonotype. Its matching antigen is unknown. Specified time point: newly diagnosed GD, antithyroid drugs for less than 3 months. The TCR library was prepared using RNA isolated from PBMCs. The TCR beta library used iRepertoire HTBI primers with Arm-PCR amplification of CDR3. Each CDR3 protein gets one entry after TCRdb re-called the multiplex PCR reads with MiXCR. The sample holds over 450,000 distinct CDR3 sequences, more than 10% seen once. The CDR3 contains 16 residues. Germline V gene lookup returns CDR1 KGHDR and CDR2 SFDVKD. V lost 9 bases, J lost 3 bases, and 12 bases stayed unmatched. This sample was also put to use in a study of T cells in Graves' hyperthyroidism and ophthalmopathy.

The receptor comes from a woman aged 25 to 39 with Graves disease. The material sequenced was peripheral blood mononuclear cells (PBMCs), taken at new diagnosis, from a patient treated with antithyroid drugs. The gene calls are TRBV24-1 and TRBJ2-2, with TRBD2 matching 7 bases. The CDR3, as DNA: TGTGCCACCCAAACCGGCGGGACTACCCACACCGGGGAGCTGTTTTTT. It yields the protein CATQTGGTTHTGELFF.